One sample yielded the 2 T cell receptor beta chains listed below, sequenced in a study of CD4 T cells in relation to SARS-CoV-2 and coronaviruses. No cognate antigen is known for these TCRs. Sequenced by immunoSEQ multiplex PCR; TCRdb stores in-frame clones only, minus some. The sample holds almost 20,000 clones, roughly four fifths seen once. Before the COVID-19 pandemic, during about 2010-2019, CD4+ T cells were taken from unexposed donors. The cells were cultured for 9 to 11 days before CD4+ T cells were isolated. The source material was CD4+ T cells from PBMCs, cultured in vitro. These receptors were obtained from a human donor in good health.

This clone has a handful of counts. The V gene is TRBV2, the J gene TRBJ1-6, with D perhaps matching TRBD1 (5 bases). Germline assignment: CDR1 SNHLY and CDR2 FYNNEI. Trimming took 4 bases from V and 7 from J, leaving 14 bases between them. The CDR3 is 15 amino acids. Here the CDR3 DNA reads TGTGCCAGCAGTGTCAGGGTGGGAGGGAATTCACCCCTCCACTTT. It encodes CASSVRVGGNSPLHF.

The rearrangement uses TRBV9 and TRBJ2-1, with D possibly TRBD2 on 6 matching bases. The germline V and J ends were trimmed by 0 bases and 4 bases, with 14 bases remaining between them. CDR1 and CDR2 from the germline V gene are SGDLS and YYNGEE. CDR3 size: 16 residues. In DNA form, the CDR3 reads TGTGCCAGCAGCGTAGAACCTGGAGGAGGGTACAATGAGCAGTTCTTC. This sequence encodes CASSVEPGGGYNEQFF. The entire variable domain, with the rest obtained from reference TRBV9 and TRBJ2-1, is as follows: DSGVTQTPKHLITATGQRVTLRCSPRSGDLSVYWYQQSLDQGLQFLIQYYNGEERAKGNILERFSAQQFPDLHSELNLSSLELGDSALYFCASSVEPGGGYNEQFFGPGTRLTVL.